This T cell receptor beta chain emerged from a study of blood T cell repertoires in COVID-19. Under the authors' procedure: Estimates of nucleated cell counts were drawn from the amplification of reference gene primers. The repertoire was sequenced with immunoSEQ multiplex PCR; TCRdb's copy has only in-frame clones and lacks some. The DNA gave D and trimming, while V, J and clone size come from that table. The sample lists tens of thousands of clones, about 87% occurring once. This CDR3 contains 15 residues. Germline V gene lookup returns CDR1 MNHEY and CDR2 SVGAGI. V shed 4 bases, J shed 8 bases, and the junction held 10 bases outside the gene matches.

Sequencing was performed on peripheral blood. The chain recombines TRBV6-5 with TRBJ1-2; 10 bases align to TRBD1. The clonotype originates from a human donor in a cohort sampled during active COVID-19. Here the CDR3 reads CASSSTTGGRRGYTF. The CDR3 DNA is TGTGCCAGCAGTTCCACGACAGGGGGCCGCCGAGGCTACACCTTC.